This TCR beta chain was captured in a study of blood T cell repertoires in COVID-19. Study as a whole: Sources were T cells, B-cell-depleted T cells, or PBMCs; the material itself was cDNA or gDNA.

V dropped 4 bases and J dropped 0 bases, with 12 bases sitting between them. Germline loops: CDR1 SGHTA, CDR2 FQGNSA. CDR3 length: 15 amino acids. In the original processing: Researchers report that nucleated cell counts were estimated from reference gene primer amplification. Repertoires were generated with immunoSEQ multiplex PCR, while TCRdb's copy carries only in-frame clones and drops some. Clone size and the V and J calls come from that table; the DNA yielded D and trimming. The sample yields about 250,000 clones, over 70% seen once. This clone was counted a single time. Participants came from fewer than 25 US areas, aged roughly 18 to 89 years. All exposed participants met a person with COVID-19 within 2 weeks before entering the study.

This clonotype was sampled from a middle-aged woman who had been exposed to COVID-19. The V call is TRBV7-2, the J call TRBJ2-5, with D perhaps matching TRBD1 (5 bases). Input material: PBMCs or T cells enriched from blood (not recorded which). The CDR3 region is CASSYMTAYQETQYF. The CDR3 DNA reads TGTGCCAGCAGCTATATGACAGCTTACCAAGAGACCCAGTACTTC.